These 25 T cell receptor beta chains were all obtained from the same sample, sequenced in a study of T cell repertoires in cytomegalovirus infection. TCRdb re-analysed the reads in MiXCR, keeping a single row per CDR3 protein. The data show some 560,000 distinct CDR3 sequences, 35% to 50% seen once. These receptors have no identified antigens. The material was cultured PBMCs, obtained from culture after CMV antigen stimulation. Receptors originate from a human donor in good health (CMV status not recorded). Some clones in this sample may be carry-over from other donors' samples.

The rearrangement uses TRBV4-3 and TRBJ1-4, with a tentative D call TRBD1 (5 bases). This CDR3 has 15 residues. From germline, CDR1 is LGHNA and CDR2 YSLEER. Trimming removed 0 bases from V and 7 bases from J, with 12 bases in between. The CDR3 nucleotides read TGCGCCAGCAGCCAAGATCGAGGGGAGGGTGAAAAACTGTTTTTT. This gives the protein CASSQDRGEGEKLFF.

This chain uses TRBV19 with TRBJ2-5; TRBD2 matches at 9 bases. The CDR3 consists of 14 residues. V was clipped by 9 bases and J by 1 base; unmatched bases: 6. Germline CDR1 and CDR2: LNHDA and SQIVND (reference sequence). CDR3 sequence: CASSGLALQETQYF. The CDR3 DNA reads TGTGCCAGCTCCGGACTAGCGCTCCAAGAGACCCAGTACTTC. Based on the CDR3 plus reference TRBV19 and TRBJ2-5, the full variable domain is DGGITQSPKYLFRKEGQNVTLSCEQNLNHDAMYWYRQDPGQGLRLIYYSQIVNDFQKGDIAEGYSVSREKKESFPLTVTSAQKNPTAFYLCASSGLALQETQYFGPGTRLLVL.

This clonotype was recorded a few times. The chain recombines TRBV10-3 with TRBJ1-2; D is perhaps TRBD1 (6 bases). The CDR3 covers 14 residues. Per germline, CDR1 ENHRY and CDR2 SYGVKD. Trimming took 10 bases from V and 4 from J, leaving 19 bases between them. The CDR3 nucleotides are TGTGCCACCAGAAACAATGGACAGACCTATGGCTACACCTTC. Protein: CATRNNGQTYGYTF.

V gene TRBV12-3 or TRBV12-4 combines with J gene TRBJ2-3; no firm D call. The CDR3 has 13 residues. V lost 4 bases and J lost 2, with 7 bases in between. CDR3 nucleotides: TGTGCCAGCAGTTGGGGTCACACAGATACGCAGTATTTT. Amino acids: CASSWGHTDTQYF.

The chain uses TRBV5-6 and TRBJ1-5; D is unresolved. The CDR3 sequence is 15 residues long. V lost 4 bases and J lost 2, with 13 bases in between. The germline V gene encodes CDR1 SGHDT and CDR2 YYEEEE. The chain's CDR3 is CASSASNLGNQPQHF. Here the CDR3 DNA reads TGTGCCAGCAGCGCGAGTAATTTGGGCAATCAGCCCCAGCATTTT.

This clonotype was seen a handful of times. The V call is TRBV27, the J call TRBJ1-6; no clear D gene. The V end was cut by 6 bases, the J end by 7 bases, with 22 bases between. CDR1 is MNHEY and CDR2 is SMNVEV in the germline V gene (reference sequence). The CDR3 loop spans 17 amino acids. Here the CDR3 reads CASSPPWGALQNSPLHF. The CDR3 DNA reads TGTGCCAGCAGCCCGCCCTGGGGTGCCCTCCAAAATTCACCCCTCCACTTT.

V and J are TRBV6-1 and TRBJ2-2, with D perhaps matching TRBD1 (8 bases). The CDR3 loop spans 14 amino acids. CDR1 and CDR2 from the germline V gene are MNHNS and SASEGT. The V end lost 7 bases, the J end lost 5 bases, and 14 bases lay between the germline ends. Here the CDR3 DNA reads TGTGCCAGCATCGGACAGGGAGGGACCGGGGAGCTGTTTTTT. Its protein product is CASIGQGGTGELFF.

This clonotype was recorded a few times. For the CDR3, the DNA is TGTGCCAGCAGTGAAAAACTAGGTCGGAAGCACAATGAGCAGTTCTTC. This translates into CASSEKLGRKHNEQFF. The chain combines TRBV2 with TRBJ2-1, with a weak D call TRBD2 (5 bases). CDR3 size: 16 residues. The germline V gene has CDR1 SNHLY and CDR2 FYNNEI. V gave up 2 bases and J gave up 5 bases, with 16 bases separating them.

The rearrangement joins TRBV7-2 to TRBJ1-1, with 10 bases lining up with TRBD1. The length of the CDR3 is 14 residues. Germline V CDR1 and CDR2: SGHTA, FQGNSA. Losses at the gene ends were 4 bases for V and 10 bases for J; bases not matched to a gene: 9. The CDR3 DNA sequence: TGTGCCAGCAGCTCATCGACAGGGGGCGGGATAGCTTTCTTT. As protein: CASSSSTGGGIAFF.

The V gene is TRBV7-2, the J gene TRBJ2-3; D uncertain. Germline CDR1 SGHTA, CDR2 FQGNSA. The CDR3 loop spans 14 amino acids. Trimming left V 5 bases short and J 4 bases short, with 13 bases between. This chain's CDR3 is CASSREGFADTQYF. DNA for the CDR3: TGTGCCAGCAGCCGTGAAGGGTTCGCAGATACGCAGTATTTT.

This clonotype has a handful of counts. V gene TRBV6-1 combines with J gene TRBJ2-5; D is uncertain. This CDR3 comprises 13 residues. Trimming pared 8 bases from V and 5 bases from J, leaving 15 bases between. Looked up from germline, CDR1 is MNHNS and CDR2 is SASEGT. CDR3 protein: CASASNSRETQYF. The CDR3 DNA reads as TGTGCCAGCGCTTCTAATTCCCGGGAGACCCAGTACTTC.

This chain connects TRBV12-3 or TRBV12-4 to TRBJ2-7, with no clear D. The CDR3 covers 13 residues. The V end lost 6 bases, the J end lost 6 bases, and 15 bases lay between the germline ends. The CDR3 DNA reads TGTGCCAGCAGCGAGGCCATGCAACCCGAGCAGTACTTC. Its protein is CASSEAMQPEQYF.

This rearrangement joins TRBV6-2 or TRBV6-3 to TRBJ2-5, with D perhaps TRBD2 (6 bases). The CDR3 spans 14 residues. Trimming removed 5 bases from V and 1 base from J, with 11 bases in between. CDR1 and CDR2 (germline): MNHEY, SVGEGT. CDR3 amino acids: CASSPTSSQETQYF. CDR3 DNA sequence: TGTGCCAGCAGTCCGACTAGTTCCCAAGAGACCCAGTACTTC.

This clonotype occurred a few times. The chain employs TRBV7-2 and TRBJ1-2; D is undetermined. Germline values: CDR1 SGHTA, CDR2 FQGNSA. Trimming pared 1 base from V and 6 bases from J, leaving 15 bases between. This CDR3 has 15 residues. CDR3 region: CASSLGARGWDGYTF. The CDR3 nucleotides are TGTGCCAGCAGCTTAGGGGCCCGGGGATGGGATGGCTACACCTTC.

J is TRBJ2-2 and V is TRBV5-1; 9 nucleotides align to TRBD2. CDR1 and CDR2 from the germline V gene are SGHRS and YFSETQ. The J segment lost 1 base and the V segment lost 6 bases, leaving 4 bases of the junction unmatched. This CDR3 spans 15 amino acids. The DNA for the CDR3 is TGCGCCAGCATAGAGACTAGCGGGAACACCGGGGAGCTGTTTTTT. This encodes CASIETSGNTGELFF. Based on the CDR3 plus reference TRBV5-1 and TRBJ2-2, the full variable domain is KAGVTQTPRYLIKTRGQQVTLSCSPISGHRSVSWYQQTPGQGLQFLFEYFSETQRNKGNFPGRFSGRQFSNSRSEMNVSTLELGDSALYLCASIETSGNTGELFFGEGSRLTVL.

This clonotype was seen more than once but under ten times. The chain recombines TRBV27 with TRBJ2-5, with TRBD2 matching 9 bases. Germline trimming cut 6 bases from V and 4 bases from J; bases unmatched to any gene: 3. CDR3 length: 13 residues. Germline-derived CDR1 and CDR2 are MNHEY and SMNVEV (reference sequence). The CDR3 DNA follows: TGTGCCAGCAGACGGCGGGGGGGAGAGACCCAGTACTTC. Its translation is CASRRRGGETQYF.

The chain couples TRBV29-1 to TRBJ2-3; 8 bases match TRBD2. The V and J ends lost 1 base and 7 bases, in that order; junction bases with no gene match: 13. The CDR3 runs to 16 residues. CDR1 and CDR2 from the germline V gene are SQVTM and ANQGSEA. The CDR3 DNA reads TGCAGCGTTGAAGGAGGCCCCCAGCGGGAGTCGAATACGCAGTATTTT. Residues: CSVEGGPQRESNTQYF.

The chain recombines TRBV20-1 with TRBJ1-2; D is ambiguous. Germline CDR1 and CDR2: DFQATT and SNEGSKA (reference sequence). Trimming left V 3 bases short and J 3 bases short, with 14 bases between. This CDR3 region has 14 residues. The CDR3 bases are TGCAGTGCTAGGGGCAGTTTCGACTACTATGGCTACACCTTC. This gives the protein CSARGSFDYYGYTF.

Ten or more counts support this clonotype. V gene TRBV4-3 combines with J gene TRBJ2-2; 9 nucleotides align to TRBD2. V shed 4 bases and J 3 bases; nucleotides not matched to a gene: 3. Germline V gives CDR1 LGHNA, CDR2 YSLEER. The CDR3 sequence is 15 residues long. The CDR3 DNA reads TGCGCCAGCAGCCTGATAGCGGGGGACACCGGGGAGCTGTTTTTT. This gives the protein CASSLIAGDTGELFF.

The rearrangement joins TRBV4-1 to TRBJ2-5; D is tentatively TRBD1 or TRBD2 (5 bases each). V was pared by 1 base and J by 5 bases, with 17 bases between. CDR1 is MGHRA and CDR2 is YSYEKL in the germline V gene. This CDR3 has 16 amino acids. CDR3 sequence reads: CASSQVKAGRGETQYF. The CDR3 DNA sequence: TGCGCCAGCAGCCAAGTCAAGGCAGGGAGAGGGGAGACCCAGTACTTC.

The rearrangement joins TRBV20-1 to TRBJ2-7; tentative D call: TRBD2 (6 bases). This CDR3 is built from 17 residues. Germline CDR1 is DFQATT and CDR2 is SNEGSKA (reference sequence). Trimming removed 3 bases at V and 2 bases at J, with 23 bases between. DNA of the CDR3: TGCAGTGCTAGCCCCCTCGAATATGGGGGGAGACCCTACGAGCAGTACTTC. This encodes CSASPLEYGGRPYEQYF.

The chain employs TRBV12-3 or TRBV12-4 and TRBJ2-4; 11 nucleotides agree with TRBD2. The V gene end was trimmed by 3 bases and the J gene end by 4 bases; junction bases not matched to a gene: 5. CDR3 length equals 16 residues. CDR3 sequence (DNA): TGTGCCAGCAGTTTCGTAGCGGGAGGGCCTAAAAACATTCAGTACTTC. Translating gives CASSFVAGGPKNIQYF.

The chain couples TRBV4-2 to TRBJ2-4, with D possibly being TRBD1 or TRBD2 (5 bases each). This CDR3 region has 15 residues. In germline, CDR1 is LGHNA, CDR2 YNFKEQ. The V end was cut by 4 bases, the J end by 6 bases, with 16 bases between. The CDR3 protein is CASSPLPGTANIQYF. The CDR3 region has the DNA TGTGCCAGCAGCCCCCTCCCAGGGACGGCAAACATTCAGTACTTC.

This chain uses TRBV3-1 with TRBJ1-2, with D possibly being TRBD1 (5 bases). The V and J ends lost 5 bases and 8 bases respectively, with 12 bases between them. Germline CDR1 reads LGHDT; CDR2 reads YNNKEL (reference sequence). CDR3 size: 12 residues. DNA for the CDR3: TGTGCCAGCAGCAATCCTGGGGCGGGCTACACCTTC. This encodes CASSNPGAGYTF.

CDR3 DNA sequence: TGCGCCAGCAGAACAGCGGGAGTCCAAGAGACCCAGTACTTC. The encoded protein is CASRTAGVQETQYF. The rearrangement uses TRBV5-1 and TRBJ2-5; 8 bases match TRBD2. This CDR3 contains 14 residues. The germline V gene encodes CDR1 SGHRS and CDR2 YFSETQ. V lost 5 bases to trimming and J lost 1 base; unmatched junction nucleotides: 4.